Presented here are 28 T cell receptor beta chains from one specimen sequenced in a study of siplizumab effects on memory and regulatory T cells. Here immunoSEQ multiplex PCR was the method, and the copy in TCRdb shows in-frame clones only, minus some. The sample has 70,000 to 90,000 clones, 75% to 90% seen once. The sequencing input was CD4+ T cells sorted from blood. The source is a human donor in good health.

This sequence joins TRBV5-4 and TRBJ2-5, with no clear D. V was trimmed by 4 bases and J by 0 bases, leaving 10 bases between them. CDR1 and CDR2 from the germline V gene are SGHNT and YYREEE (reference sequence). This CDR3 contains 14 residues. CDR3 region: CASSTPLYQETQYF. The CDR3 DNA sequence: TGTGCCAGCAGCACGCCTCTTTACCAAGAGACCCAGTACTTC.

The chain uses TRBV29-1 and TRBJ1-2; D remains ambiguous. Trimming left V 7 bases short and J 8 bases short, with 14 bases between. Germline lookup yields CDR1 SQVTM and CDR2 ANQGSEA. The CDR3 length is 11 residues. The CDR3 reads CSAQIRFGYTF. The CDR3, as DNA: TGCAGCGCCCAAATCCGGTTCGGCTACACCTTC.

The V and J genes are TRBV7-2 and TRBJ2-5; 11 nucleotides agree with TRBD2. J gave up 4 bases and V 1 base, and 8 bases lay outside the gene matches. The germline V gene has CDR1 SGHTA and CDR2 FQGNSA. The CDR3 sequence is 17 residues long. The CDR3 spells CASSLVVSGRARETQYF. As DNA, the CDR3 is TGTGCCAGCAGCTTAGTTGTTAGCGGGAGGGCCAGAGAGACCCAGTACTTC.

J is TRBJ2-7 and V is TRBV18; perhaps TRBD1 as D (5 bases). Germline CDR1 reads KGHSH; CDR2 reads LQKENI. Trimming left V 4 bases short and J 3 bases short, with 13 bases between. This CDR3 comprises 14 residues. CDR3 residues: CASSLERGGYEQYF. CDR3 coding DNA: TGTGCCAGCTCACTAGAAAGGGGCGGCTACGAGCAGTACTTC.

This clone appeared once. This chain links TRBV7-9 with TRBJ2-7; TRBD2 might be the D (5 bases). In germline, CDR1 is SEHNR, CDR2 FQNEAQ (reference sequence). The CDR3 has 15 amino acids. Trimming took off 2 bases at V and 2 bases at J, with 13 bases between the two ends. The CDR3 region has the DNA TGTGCCAGCAGCTTATACCGGGAATACGCCTACGAGCAGTACTTC. Encoded protein: CASSLYREYAYEQYF.

V gene TRBV15 combines with J gene TRBJ2-1; 13 bases map to TRBD2. CDR3 size: 16 residues. Germline CDR1 reads LNHNV; CDR2 reads YYDKDF (reference sequence). J gave up 5 bases and V 4 bases, and 5 bases lay outside the gene matches. The CDR3 nucleotides are TGTGCCACCAGCACCCAGACTAGCGGGAGGCACAATGAGCAGTTCTTC. It translates to CATSTQTSGRHNEQFF. Together with reference TRBV15 and TRBJ2-1, the CDR3 gives the full variable domain: DAMVIQNPRYQVTQFGKPVTLSCSQTLNHNVMYWYQQKSSQAPKLLFHYYDKDFNNEADTPDNFQSRRPNTSFCFLDIRSPGLGDTAMYLCATSTQTSGRHNEQFFGPGTRLTVL.

The chain links TRBV6-1 to TRBJ2-3; tentative D call: TRBD2 (6 bases). Trimming took off 8 bases at V and 4 bases at J, with 13 bases between the two ends. CDR1 is MNHNS and CDR2 is SASEGT in the germline V gene. This CDR3 has 13 amino acids. This chain's CDR3 is CASPRTKSDTQYF. DNA for the CDR3: TGTGCCAGCCCGCGGACTAAATCAGATACGCAGTATTTT.

The chain links TRBV19 to TRBJ2-6; no definite D call. The CDR3 is 15 amino acids. CDR1 and CDR2 from the germline V gene are LNHDA and SQIVND (reference sequence). The V end lost 3 bases, the J end lost 0 bases, and 6 bases lay between the germline ends. CDR3 DNA: TGTGCCAGTAGTATTTGGAGCTCTGGGGCCAACGTCCTGACTTTC. It encodes CASSIWSSGANVLTF.

The rearrangement uses TRBV19 and TRBJ1-3; 7 nucleotides line up with TRBD1. There are 16 residues in the CDR3. The V gene end was trimmed by 6 bases and the J gene end by 0 bases; junction bases not matched to a gene: 8. Germline V lookup: CDR1 LNHDA, CDR2 SQIVND (reference sequence). The CDR3 reads CASSGYRGDSGNTIYF. As DNA, the CDR3 is TGTGCCAGTAGCGGTTACAGGGGAGACTCTGGAAACACCATATATTTT.

V usage is TRBV14 and J usage is TRBJ1-3; D might be TRBD1 (5 bases). V lost 3 bases and J 7 bases, leaving 7 bases between the germline ends. Germline lookup yields CDR1 SGHDN and CDR2 FVKESK. The CDR3 contains 12 residues. The CDR3 protein is CASSHRENTIYF. The CDR3 DNA is TGTGCCAGCAGCCACAGGGAGAACACCATATATTTT.

The chain combines TRBV28 with TRBJ2-7; D perhaps matches TRBD2 (5 bases). The germline gives CDR1 MDHEN, CDR2 SYDVKM. This CDR3 region has 16 residues. Trimming cost V 3 bases and J 0 bases, with 15 bases left between them. The CDR3 protein is CASSFNFLGSSYEQYF. The DNA of the CDR3 is TGTGCCAGCAGTTTTAATTTTCTTGGGAGCTCCTACGAGCAGTACTTC.

In its sample, this clone was seen once. V and J are TRBV15 and TRBJ2-3, with TRBD2 matching 8 bases. Unmatched junction bases numbered 9, after V lost 3 bases and J lost 1 base. The germline CDR1 and CDR2 sequences are LNHNV and YYDKDF (reference sequence). The length of the CDR3 is 17 residues. The CDR3, as DNA: TGTGCCACCAGCAGCGAACCCAGCGGGAGTGGCACAGATACGCAGTATTTT. Translating gives CATSSEPSGSGTDTQYF.

The chain links TRBV9 to TRBJ2-6, with D possibly matching TRBD2 (5 bases). V shed 6 bases and J shed 1 base, with 14 bases lying between them. This CDR3 has 16 amino acids. Germline CDR1 SGDLS, CDR2 YYNGEE. Here the CDR3 reads CASTQTPGSGANVLTF. The DNA for the CDR3 is TGTGCCAGCACGCAAACCCCGGGGTCTGGGGCCAACGTCCTGACTTTC. Full variable domain (missing parts from reference TRBV9 and TRBJ2-6): DSGVTQTPKHLITATGQRVTLRCSPRSGDLSVYWYQQSLDQGLQFLIQYYNGEERAKGNILERFSAQQFPDLHSELNLSSLELGDSALYFCASTQTPGSGANVLTFGAGSRLTVL.

The chain uses TRBV28 and TRBJ1-5, with D unclear. The germline V gene has CDR1 MDHEN and CDR2 SYDVKM. The CDR3 extends over 15 amino acids. V lost 6 bases to trimming and J lost 1 base, with 13 bases between them. CDR3 region: CASRASGNSNQPQHF. The CDR3 nucleotides are TGTGCCAGCAGAGCCTCGGGGAACAGCAATCAGCCCCAGCATTTT.

The chain links TRBV15 to TRBJ2-7, with a possible D match to TRBD2 (6 bases). Trimming pared 3 bases from V and 7 bases from J, leaving 22 bases between. CDR3 length: 16 amino acids. Looked up from germline, CDR1 is LNHNV and CDR2 is YYDKDF (reference sequence). The CDR3 nucleotides are TGTGCCACCAGCAGGCCCGGGGCGGGGATCGGGGGAGAGCAGTACTTC. Protein: CATSRPGAGIGGEQYF.

V usage is TRBV4-3 and J usage is TRBJ2-2; no clear D gene. The V end lost 0 bases, the J end lost 6 bases, and 8 bases lay between the germline ends. The germline V gene has CDR1 LGHNA and CDR2 YSLEER. There are 14 residues in the CDR3. Written as DNA, the CDR3 is TGCGCCAGCAGCCAAGAGTCACGAGCCGGGGAGCTGTTTTTT. Its protein is CASSQESRAGELFF.

The chain joins TRBV5-1 to TRBJ2-3, with 8 bases that match TRBD2. CDR1 is SGHRS and CDR2 is YFSETQ in the germline V gene. This CDR3 is built from 14 residues. Losses at the gene ends were 4 bases for V and 6 bases for J; bases not matched to a gene: 7. CDR3 sequence (DNA): TGCGCCAGCAGCCGGGGACTAGAGACCGATACGCAGTATTTT. Its protein product is CASSRGLETDTQYF.

This chain uses TRBV30 with TRBJ2-7; 10 nucleotides agree with TRBD2. Germline V gives CDR1 GTSNPN, CDR2 SVGIG (reference sequence). CDR3 size: 14 residues. With V trimmed by 7 bases and J by 2 bases, 8 bases remained unmatched. Written as DNA, the CDR3 is TGTGCCTTCGCGACTAGCGGGCGCACCTACGAGCAGTACTTC. Protein: CAFATSGRTYEQYF. The variable domain in full, completed from reference TRBV30 and TRBJ2-7, reads SQTIHQWPATLVQPVGSPLSLECTVEGTSNPNLYWYRQAAGRGLQLLFYSVGIGQISSEVPQNLSASRPQDRQFILSSKKLLLSDSGFYLCAFATSGRTYEQYFGPGTRLTVT.

The V call is TRBV7-2, the J call TRBJ2-7, with D possibly TRBD2 on 6 matching bases. From germline, CDR1 is SGHTA and CDR2 FQGNSA. This CDR3 region has 13 residues. Trimming removed 4 bases from V and 5 bases from J, with 12 bases in between. This CDR3 reads CASSSPAGHEQYF. The CDR3 DNA sequence: TGTGCCAGCAGCTCCCCTGCGGGACACGAGCAGTACTTC.

The chain couples TRBV7-6 to TRBJ2-6, with D possibly being TRBD1 or TRBD2 (6 bases each). Trimming took off 5 bases at V and 1 base at J, with 15 bases between the two ends. Per the germline V gene, CDR1 is SGHVS and CDR2 is FNYEAQ. The length of the CDR3 is 17 residues. The CDR3 reads CASSRQTRGSGANVLTF. The CDR3 nucleotides are TGTGCCAGCAGCCGCCAGACTAGGGGGTCTGGGGCCAACGTCCTGACTTTC.

A single count supports this clone. The V call is TRBV2, the J call TRBJ1-5; D perhaps matches TRBD1 (5 bases). This CDR3 has 16 residues. Per germline, CDR1 SNHLY and CDR2 FYNNEI. Trimming shortened V by 2 bases and J by 5 bases, and 16 bases separated the two germline ends. This chain's CDR3 is CASSERFSWGDQPQHF. As DNA, the CDR3 is TGTGCCAGCAGTGAAAGGTTTAGTTGGGGGGATCAGCCCCAGCATTTT.

J is TRBJ2-6 and V is TRBV5-5; possible D gene TRBD1, 6 bases. The CDR3 extends over 18 amino acids. The V and J ends lost 1 base and 1 base respectively, with 15 bases between them. The germline gives CDR1 SGHKS, CDR2 YYEKEE (reference sequence). CDR3 in amino acids: CASSLFRAGDSGANVLTF. DNA for the CDR3: TGTGCCAGCAGCTTGTTCCGCGCAGGGGATTCTGGGGCCAACGTCCTGACTTTC.

The J gene is TRBJ1-3, the V gene TRBV5-8; the D gene is possibly TRBD1 (5 bases). The CDR3 sequence is 18 residues long. Trimming left V 4 bases short and J 4 bases short, with 24 bases between. CDR1 is SGHTS, CDR2 YDEGEE, per germline. As DNA, the CDR3 is TGTGCCAGCAGCAGTAATTTGGAGGGGCCTTCGCGGGGAAACACCATATATTTT. Translation: CASSSNLEGPSRGNTIYF.

The rearrangement uses TRBV30 and TRBJ1-5; 9 bases map to TRBD1. The CDR3 covers 15 residues. The V segment lost 3 bases and the J segment 0 bases; nucleotides outside the gene matches: 3. Germline-derived CDR1 and CDR2 are GTSNPN and SVGIG (reference sequence). For the CDR3, the DNA is TGTGCCTGGAGAAGGGGACAGGGTAGCAATCAGCCCCAGCATTTT. This sequence encodes CAWRRGQGSNQPQHF.

The chain recombines TRBV4-1 with TRBJ2-1; the D gene is possibly TRBD2 (5 bases). CDR3 size: 16 residues. Germline CDR1 MGHRA, CDR2 YSYEKL. Trimming shortened V by 2 bases and J by 8 bases, and 19 bases separated the two germline ends. This chain's CDR3 is CASSQNLAKGVYEQFF. The CDR3 DNA is TGCGCCAGCAGCCAAAATTTAGCGAAGGGAGTCTATGAGCAGTTCTTC.

On this clone: One end of the junction does not line up with germline, which may come from a read error. Other DNA sequences in this specimen translate into the identical CDR3. The J gene is TRBJ1-5, the V gene TRBV5-1; D gene unclear. The CDR3 is 14 residues long. CDR1 and CDR2 (germline): SGHRS, YFSETQ. Here the CDR3 DNA reads TGCGCCAGCAGTTTGGACGGAAGCAATCAGCCCCAGCATTTT. Its protein product is CASSLDGSNQPQHF.

The chain couples TRBV15 to TRBJ1-2; unclear D gene. The CDR3 totals 13 residues. V was pared by 1 base and J by 7 bases, with 10 bases between. CDR1 LNHNV and CDR2 YYDKDF come from the germline V gene (reference sequence). CDR3 sequence reads: CATSRGSSPGYTF. CDR3 nucleotide sequence: TGTGCCACCAGCAGAGGCAGTTCCCCTGGCTACACCTTC.

This clone was seen once. The V and J genes are TRBV5-1 and TRBJ2-5, with 9 bases that match TRBD2. This CDR3 contains 16 residues. Germline CDR1 is SGHRS and CDR2 is YFSETQ. With 2 bases clipped from V and 5 bases from J, the junction kept 10 bases outside the gene matches. The chain's CDR3 is CASSLSSGTGLETQYF. CDR3 in DNA: TGCGCCAGCAGCTTATCTAGCGGGACCGGGCTCGAGACCCAGTACTTC.